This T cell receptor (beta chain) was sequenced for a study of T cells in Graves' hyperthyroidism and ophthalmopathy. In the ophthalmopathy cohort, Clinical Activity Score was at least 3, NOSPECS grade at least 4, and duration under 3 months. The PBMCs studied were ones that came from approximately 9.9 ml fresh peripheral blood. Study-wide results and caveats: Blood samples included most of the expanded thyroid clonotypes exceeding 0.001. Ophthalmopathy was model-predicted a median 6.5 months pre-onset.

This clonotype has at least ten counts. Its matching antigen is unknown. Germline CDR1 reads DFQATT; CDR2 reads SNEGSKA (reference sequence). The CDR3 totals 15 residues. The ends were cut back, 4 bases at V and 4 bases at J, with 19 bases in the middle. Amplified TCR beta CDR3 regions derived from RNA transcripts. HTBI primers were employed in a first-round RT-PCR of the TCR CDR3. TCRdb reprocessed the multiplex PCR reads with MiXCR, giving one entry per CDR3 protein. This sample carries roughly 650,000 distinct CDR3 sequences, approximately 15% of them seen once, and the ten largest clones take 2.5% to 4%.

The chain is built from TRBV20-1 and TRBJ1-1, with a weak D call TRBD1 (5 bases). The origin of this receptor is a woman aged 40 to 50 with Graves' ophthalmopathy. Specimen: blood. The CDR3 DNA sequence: TGCAGTGCTACAGATACCTCAGGGCTAGGCACTGAAGCTTTCTTT. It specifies CSATDTSGLGTEAFF.